This TCR beta chain was sequenced during a study of shared clonotypes between healthy human individuals. Findings and limits, study-wide: Sharing of clonotypes among donors was expected to vary with sequencing depth.

With respect to this clone: Its antigen is not known.

The CDR3 extends over 15 amino acids. Germline V gives CDR1 LNHNV, CDR2 YYDKDF (reference sequence). The V gene lost 6 bases and the J gene lost 0 bases, with 13 bases spanning the gap. Data came from immunoSEQ multiplex PCR; TCRdb stores just in-frame clones and leaves some out. Of hundreds of thousands of clones in the sample, about 96% were seen once. The sample consisted of naive CD4+ T cells sorted from blood. Specified subset: CD45RA+ positively selected. The sequence was collected from a woman in her 30s in good health. The rearrangement uses TRBV15 and TRBJ2-3; a possible D gene is TRBD1 (6 bases). CDR3 protein: CATSGTLSSTDTQYF. The DNA for the CDR3 is TGTGCCACCAGTGGGACACTGTCTAGCACAGATACGCAGTATTTT.